The clone carrying this T cell receptor beta chain was detected a few times. The data originate from a study of cytomegalovirus exposure and HLA in healthy donors. The PCR had 60 Vbeta and 13 Jbeta primers. This table comes from immunoSEQ multiplex PCR, and its TCRdb copy is limited to in-frame clones, with some not included. The sample records roughly 100,000 clones, around 64% being singletons. V gave up 6 bases and J gave up 7 bases, with 9 bases separating them. This CDR3 contains 11 residues. In germline, CDR1 is LNHDA, CDR2 SQIVND (reference sequence). Sequencing input: PBMCs. The chain is built from TRBV19 and TRBJ1-1; D is uncertain. The TCR was taken from a man aged 55 to 70 in good health and CMV-seronegative. The CDR3: CASRNTVEAFF. The CDR3 DNA follows: TGTGCCAGTAGAAATACGGTTGAAGCTTTCTTT.